This entry concerns a single TCR beta chain. This entry is derived from a study of Ad26.COV2.S vaccination and SARS-CoV-2 variants. On the study more broadly: Each vaccinee took Ad26.COV2.S intramuscularly, once or twice 56 days apart.

The treatment denotes: around 19 received Ad26.COV2.S at low or high dose, single or two shots; about 5 received placebo; per-sample allocation not given. Sample collection was performed on day 63 after the first vaccine or placebo injection. Donation came from an adult in Boston who was aged 18-55 years. Expressing Wuhan-strain SARS-CoV-2 spike, an Ad26 vector served as the vaccine. The CDR3 runs to 14 residues. V was trimmed by 3 bases and J by 0 bases, leaving 9 bases between them. Germline V gives CDR1 DFQATT, CDR2 SNEGSKA (reference sequence). The table came from immunoSEQ multiplex PCR; TCRdb's copy has only in-frame clones and leaves some out. The data show around 370,000 clones, around 84% seen once.

The origin of this receptor is a person between 18 and 59 years old who received the Ad26.COV2.S COVID-19 vaccine or a placebo. The chain uses TRBV20-1 and TRBJ2-1; D might be TRBD2 (6 bases). The specimen was peripheral blood, collected in a trial of Ad26.COV2.S vaccine versus placebo. The CDR3 region is CSASIGSSYNEQFF. The CDR3 DNA is TGCAGTGCTAGTATCGGGAGCTCCTACAATGAGCAGTTCTTC.